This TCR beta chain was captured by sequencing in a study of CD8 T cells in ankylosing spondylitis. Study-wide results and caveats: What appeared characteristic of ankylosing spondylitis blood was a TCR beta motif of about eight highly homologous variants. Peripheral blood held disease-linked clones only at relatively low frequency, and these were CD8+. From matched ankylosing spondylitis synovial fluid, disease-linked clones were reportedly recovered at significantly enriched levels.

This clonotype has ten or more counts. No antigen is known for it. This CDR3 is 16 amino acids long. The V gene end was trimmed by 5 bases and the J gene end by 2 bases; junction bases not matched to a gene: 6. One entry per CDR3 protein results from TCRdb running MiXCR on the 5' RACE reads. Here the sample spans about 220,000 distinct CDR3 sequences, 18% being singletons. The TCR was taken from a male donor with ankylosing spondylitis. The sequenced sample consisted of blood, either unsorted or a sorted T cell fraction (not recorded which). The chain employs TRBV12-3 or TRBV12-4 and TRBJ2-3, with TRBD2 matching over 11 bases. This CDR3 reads CASSPGTSGLTDTQYF. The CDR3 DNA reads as TGTGCCAGCAGTCCCGGGACTAGCGGACTCACAGATACGCAGTATTTT.